The clone carrying this TCR beta chain has just a few counts. What it binds is unknown. This specimen comes from a study of response to subunit inactivated influenza vaccine. Findings of the study overall: Authors suggested seasonal influenza vaccinations each recruit few new T cells.

TCRdb independently ran MiXCR on the RT-PCR reads; one entry per CDR3 protein. The data show about 780,000 distinct CDR3 sequences, about a fifth seen once. The source was PBMCs from blood, collected 5 days after vaccination. This receptor was identified in a man in his forties or fifties who received an inactivated influenza vaccine.

The CDR3 bases are TGTGCCAGCAGCTTGGAGACAGGGGCCTACGAGCAGTACTTC. Its protein product is CASSLETGAYEQYF. J is TRBJ2-7 and V is TRBV11-2; 8 nucleotides line up with TRBD1. Germline assignment: CDR1 SGHAT and CDR2 FQNNGV. Trimming removed 3 bases from V and 2 bases from J; junction bases left unmatched: 3. This CDR3 spans 14 amino acids.